Given below is one TCR beta chain in context. Trimming stripped 4 bases from V and 0 bases from J, with 12 bases between. Germline V gene lookup returns CDR1 LGHDT and CDR2 YNNKEL (reference sequence). CDR3 length equals 15 residues. This specimen comes from a study of blood T cell repertoires in COVID-19. As for the study in general: Some COVID-19 samples were acute and others convalescent; all came from the United States, Italy and Spain. Nucleic acid was either cDNA or gDNA, and it came from T cells, B-cell-depleted T cells, or PBMCs.

Methods used by the authors: Estimated nucleated cell counts came from reference gene primer amplification. TCRdb keeps only in-frame clones here, not all; method: immunoSEQ multiplex PCR. For V, J and clone size, that table is used; D and trimming come from the DNA. The table has some 270,000 clones, 84% seen once. V and J are TRBV3-1 (or the pseudogene TRBV3-2) and TRBJ1-2; TRBD1 is a possible D gene (5 bases). The TCR originated in a woman in her forties who had recovered from COVID-19. The material sequenced was peripheral blood. The CDR3 nucleotides are TGTGCCAGCAGCCCTTCGGGGGGAACTAACTATGGCTACACCTTC. Translating it yields CASSPSGGTNYGYTF.